This T cell receptor beta chain was sequenced in a study of cytomegalovirus exposure and HLA in healthy donors. Study-level information: An early release of data contained roughly 86 million unique TCRs, which came from HLA-typed donors.

Each donor was nominally healthy when sampled (though unrecorded immune exposures were likely). Study results and caveats: Per a prior analysis, the majority of TCR beta V segments were productive roughly 87% or roughly 30% of the time.

Points on this clone: Its antigen remains unknown.

Vbeta (60) and Jbeta (13) primers were used in the PCR. Original analysis: In a later analysis, the count reached some 75 million unique TCR beta chains, with around 10 million shared. Only in-frame clones appear in the TCRdb table, and some are missing; sequencing was by immunoSEQ multiplex PCR. From that table come the V and J calls and clone size; the DNA was used to work out D and trimming. This table holds about 100,000 clones, more than 80% found once. The CDR3 contains 14 residues. V lost 3 bases and J lost 4, with 10 bases in between. In germline, CDR1 is SNHLY, CDR2 FYNNEI. Sequenced sample: PBMCs. This TCR was sampled from a man between 25 and 39 years old in good health and CMV-seronegative. The chain is built from TRBV2 and TRBJ2-1; TRBD2 is a possible D gene (6 bases). For the CDR3, the DNA is TGTGCCAGCAGTGAGTCAGGGAGGTACAATGAGCAGTTCTTC. This codes for CASSESGRYNEQFF.